The source of this T cell receptor (beta chain) is a study of OX40 agonist ivuxolimab in advanced cancers. The wider study: Patients received ivuxolimab, an agonistic anti-OX40 (CD134) antibody.

Repertoires were generated with immunoSEQ multiplex PCR, while TCRdb's copy carries only in-frame clones and drops some. The table shows about 38,000 clones, with around 93% occurring only once. J gave up 6 bases and V 3 bases, and 4 bases lay outside the gene matches. Germline CDR1 SEHNR, CDR2 FQNEAQ (reference sequence). This CDR3 comprises 13 residues. General study findings and limits: CD8+ T cells were the subset that, on average, had more expanded clones than CD4+.

Notes on this clone: Its antigen is not known.

If patients had autoimmune disease history or systemic immunosuppression, they were excluded. The J gene is TRBJ1-2, the V gene TRBV7-9; 7 bases fit TRBD1. This TCR was recovered from an adult with an advanced solid tumor such as melanoma, head and neck, liver or kidney cancer. Source: CD4+ or CD8+ T cells sorted from blood, taken in a trial of the OX40 agonist ivuxolimab. Written as DNA, the CDR3 is TGTGCCAGCAGCTTTTGGCAGGGGGATGGCTACACCTTC. The encoded protein is CASSFWQGDGYTF.